The 19 T cell receptor beta chains below come from one sample, sequenced in a study of blood T cell repertoires in COVID-19 (dated by TCRdb to 2020 to 2021). The library was made by the immunoSEQ multiplex PCR assay. What TCRdb holds here is the immuneACCESS table cut down to in-frame rearrangements. Part of the clones is not present; checked against another copy, under half of the missing clones reflect an unresolved V gene, and the others are unexplained. This sample gives just over 350,000 clones in total; approximately 86% of them show up just once. 7% to 7.5% of the sample rests with the top ten. The sequencing sample was made of peripheral blood. The origin of the receptors is a woman in her sixties or seventies with COVID-19, enrolled during active disease.

On this clone: Sequence at one end of the junction differs from germline and may be a read error. The chain links TRBV30 to TRBJ1-2, with 8 bases fitting TRBD1. The germline V gene has CDR1 GTSNPN and CDR2 SVGIG (reference sequence). This CDR3 has 13 residues. The CDR3 DNA follows: TGCTCGATCGGGGCAGGGGGCAACTATGGCTACACCTTC. The encoded protein is CSIGAGGNYGYTF.

This clone has only one observation. The chain carries TRBV4-1 and TRBJ1-2; 10 positions agree with TRBD1. Trimming removed 6 bases from V and 3 bases from J; junction bases left unmatched: 7. The V gene's germline CDR1 is MGHRA and CDR2 YSYEKL. There are 15 residues in the CDR3. CDR3 in amino acids: CASRFSGQGDYGYTF. The CDR3 bases are TGCGCCAGCAGATTCTCCGGACAGGGGGACTATGGCTACACCTTC.

The rearrangement joins TRBV10-2 to TRBJ1-2, with D possibly being TRBD1 (5 bases). The CDR3 is made up of 16 amino acids. Germline loops: CDR1 WSHSY, CDR2 SAAADI. Trimming took 3 bases from V and 7 from J, leaving 21 bases between them. The CDR3 DNA is TGCGCCAGCAGTGACCTCGGGGGTAGGAGGGGACTTGGCTACACCTTC. Translating gives CASSDLGGRRGLGYTF.

Note on this clone: The sample carries other DNA sequences with the same CDR3. The chain couples TRBV18 to TRBJ1-1; unclear D gene. The CDR3 contains 15 residues. V shed 0 bases and J shed 2 bases, with 10 bases lying between them. In germline, CDR1 is KGHSH, CDR2 LQKENI. The DNA of the CDR3 is TGTGCCAGCTCACCACCGTCCTCTTCTAACACTGAAGCTTTCTTT. It is translated as CASSPPSSSNTEAFF.

CDR3 amino acids: CASSLSGGQYNEQFF. The CDR3 DNA is TGTGCCAGCAGTTTATCTGGGGGACAGTACAATGAGCAGTTCTTC. The V call is TRBV27, the J call TRBJ2-1; 7 bases match TRBD1. The CDR3 is 15 amino acids. Trimming took 0 bases from V and 4 from J; bases not matched to a gene: 3. CDR1 MNHEY and CDR2 SMNVEV come from the germline V gene (reference sequence).

This rearrangement joins TRBV3-1 (or the pseudogene TRBV3-2) to TRBJ2-3, with D maybe TRBD2 (6 bases). CDR3 length: 16 amino acids. The germline V gene has CDR1 LGHDT and CDR2 YNNKEL (reference sequence). Trimming pared 4 bases from V and 1 base from J, leaving 15 bases between. The CDR3 protein is CASSPSGAYCTDTQYF. The CDR3, as DNA: TGTGCCAGCAGCCCCTCGGGAGCTTACTGCACAGATACGCAGTATTTT.

J is TRBJ1-5 and V is TRBV20-1; tentatively, D is TRBD1 (6 bases). This CDR3 contains 13 residues. Germline V lookup: CDR1 DFQATT, CDR2 SNEGSKA (reference sequence). Trimming shortened V by 3 bases and J by 8 bases, and 14 bases separated the two germline ends. CDR3: CSASNRVGEPQHF. CDR3 coding DNA: TGCAGTGCTAGTAACAGGGTGGGCGAGCCCCAGCATTTT.

This chain links TRBV5-1 with TRBJ2-5, with 13 bases that match TRBD2. The CDR3 sequence is 16 residues long. Germline V gene sequence: CDR1 SGHRS, CDR2 YFSETQ. The V segment lost 2 bases and the J segment 5 bases; nucleotides outside the gene matches: 6. The CDR3 here is CASSFGLAGVSETQYF. As DNA, the CDR3 is TGCGCCAGCAGCTTCGGACTAGCGGGGGTTTCGGAGACCCAGTACTTC.

The V call is TRBV6-5, the J call TRBJ1-6; D may be TRBD1 (6 bases). Trimming pared 0 bases from V and 9 bases from J, leaving 12 bases between. Per the germline V gene, CDR1 is MNHEY and CDR2 is SVGAGI. The CDR3 is 15 residues long. CDR3 sequence (DNA): TGTGCCAGCAGTTACTCGTGGACAGAGGGTTCACCCCTCCACTTT. Its protein product is CASSYSWTEGSPLHF.

The CDR3 bases are TGTGCCAGCAGCCAGGGGGGGGGCGGCACTGAAGCTTTCTTT. Translating it yields CASSQGGGGTEAFF. The chain carries TRBV4-2 and TRBJ1-1; D is perhaps TRBD1 (6 bases). This CDR3 is built from 14 residues. V dropped 3 bases and J dropped 4 bases, with 12 bases sitting between them. Germline CDR1 and CDR2: LGHNA and YNFKEQ.

The gene calls are TRBV13 and TRBJ2-3; 10 nucleotides align to TRBD2. CDR1 is PRHDT, CDR2 FYEKMQ, per germline (reference sequence). V trimming: 0 bases; J trimming: 6 bases; junction bases outside the gene matches: 6. The length of the CDR3 is 16 residues. The DNA for the CDR3 is TGTGCCAGCAGCTTAGGAGCGGGGGGGGCCGAGGATACGCAGTATTTT. The encoded protein is CASSLGAGGAEDTQYF.

This clone was found once. The rearrangement links TRBV5-1 to TRBJ2-2; the match to TRBD1 covers 9 bases. Germline V CDR1 and CDR2: SGHRS, YFSETQ. The V and J ends lost 6 bases and 5 bases, in that order; junction bases with no gene match: 5. This CDR3 region has 14 residues. Here the CDR3 DNA reads TGCGCCAGCATGAGGACAGGGGAAACCGGGGAGCTGTTTTTT. It codes for CASMRTGETGELFF.

The chain uses TRBV10-3 and TRBJ2-3; 14 nucleotides align to TRBD2. The V segment lost 6 bases and the J segment 4 bases; nucleotides outside the gene matches: 3. The V gene's germline CDR1 is ENHRY and CDR2 SYGVKD. This CDR3 is built from 15 residues. The CDR3: CAIRGLAGASDTQYF. The CDR3 DNA follows: TGTGCCATCAGGGGACTAGCGGGGGCTTCAGATACGCAGTATTTT.

Only one count was recorded for this clone. The chain couples TRBV11-3 to TRBJ1-1, with 7 bases that match TRBD1. Germline CDR1 and CDR2: SGHNT and YENEEA. The CDR3 consists of 13 residues. V lost 3 bases and J lost 5; bases outside the gene matches: 3. The CDR3 nucleotides are TGTGCCAGCAGCTTCCAACAGGGGACTGAAGCTTTCTTT. Translating it yields CASSFQQGTEAFF.

V is TRBV9 and J is TRBJ1-2; 8 bases are a match to TRBD1. The V segment lost 4 bases and the J segment 0 bases; nucleotides outside the gene matches: 8. The CDR3 is 16 residues long. The V gene's germline CDR1 is SGDLS and CDR2 YYNGEE. The CDR3 here is CASSTPGQGTNYGYTF. Here the CDR3 DNA reads TGTGCCAGCAGCACCCCAGGACAGGGAACTAACTATGGCTACACCTTC.

This clone showed up just once. This chain joins TRBV20-1 and TRBJ1-4; perhaps TRBD1 as D (5 bases). Trimming left V 5 bases short and J 8 bases short, with 9 bases between. The CDR3 extends over 11 amino acids. Germline values: CDR1 DFQATT, CDR2 SNEGSKA (reference sequence). The CDR3 region has the DNA TGCAGTGCTTTTCGGACAGAAAAACTGTTTTTT. This translates into CSAFRTEKLFF.

This clone came up a few times. V and J are TRBV6-2 or TRBV6-3 and TRBJ1-2, with 9 bases matching TRBD1. V gave up 4 bases and J gave up 0 bases; unmatched junction bases: 9. The CDR3 consists of 17 residues. Per germline, CDR1 MNHEY and CDR2 SVGEGT. The CDR3 is CASSSGQGGDPNYGYTF. CDR3 in DNA: TGTGCCAGCAGTTCGGGACAGGGCGGAGATCCTAACTATGGCTACACCTTC.

The CDR3 nucleotides are TGTGCCAGCAGCTTAAGCCTAGCGGAGTCCTACGAGCAGTACTTC. Translation: CASSLSLAESYEQYF. The gene calls are TRBV7-3 and TRBJ2-7, with TRBD2 identical over 7 bases. V gave up 1 base and J gave up 1 base; unmatched junction bases: 4. This CDR3 has 15 residues. From germline, CDR1 is SGHTA and CDR2 FQGTGA. Drawing the rest from reference TRBV7-3 and TRBJ2-7, the complete variable domain is GAGVSQTPSNKVTEKGKYVELRCDPISGHTALYWYRQSLGQGPEFLIYFQGTGAADDSGLPNDRFFAVRPEGSVSTLKIQRTERGDSAVYLCASSLSLAESYEQYFGPGTRLTVT.

The V call is TRBV2, the J call TRBJ1-2; D is unresolved. Deletions cut 5 bases from V and 4 bases from J, with 8 bases between. Germline V CDR1 and CDR2: SNHLY, FYNNEI. This CDR3 is built from 12 residues. The CDR3 DNA follows: TGTGCCAGCAGTCCGGGAAGCTATGGCTACACCTTC. Its protein product is CASSPGSYGYTF.